This T cell receptor beta chain was observed in a study of blood T cell repertoires in COVID-19. Assay: immunoSEQ multiplex PCR; the TCRdb copy retains only in-frame clones and omits some. There are under 30,000 clones in the sample; over 75% occur only once, and approximately 15% lies in the top ten. CDR3 length equals 15 residues. V gave up 5 bases and J gave up 1 base; unmatched junction bases: 7. Looked up from germline, CDR1 is SGHTA and CDR2 is FQGNSA. This sequence originates from an elderly man with acute or convalescent COVID-19. The sequenced sample consisted of peripheral blood. The chain employs TRBV7-2 and TRBJ2-5; 7 bases fit TRBD1. Here the CDR3 reads CASSVRTGFQETQYF. CDR3 in DNA: TGTGCCAGCAGCGTCCGGACAGGCTTCCAAGAGACCCAGTACTTC.